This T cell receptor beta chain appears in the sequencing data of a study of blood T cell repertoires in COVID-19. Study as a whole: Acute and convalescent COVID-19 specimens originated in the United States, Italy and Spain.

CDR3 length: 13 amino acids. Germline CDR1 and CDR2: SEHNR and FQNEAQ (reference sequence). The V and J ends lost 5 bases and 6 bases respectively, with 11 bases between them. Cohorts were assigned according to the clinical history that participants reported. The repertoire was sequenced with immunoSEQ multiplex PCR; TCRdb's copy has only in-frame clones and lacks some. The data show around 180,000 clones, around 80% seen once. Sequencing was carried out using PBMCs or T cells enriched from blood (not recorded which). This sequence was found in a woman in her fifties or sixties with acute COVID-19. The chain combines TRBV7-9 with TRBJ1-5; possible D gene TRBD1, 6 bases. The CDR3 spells CASSTTQGQPQHF. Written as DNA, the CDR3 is TGTGCCAGCAGCACGACACAGGGTCAGCCCCAGCATTTT.